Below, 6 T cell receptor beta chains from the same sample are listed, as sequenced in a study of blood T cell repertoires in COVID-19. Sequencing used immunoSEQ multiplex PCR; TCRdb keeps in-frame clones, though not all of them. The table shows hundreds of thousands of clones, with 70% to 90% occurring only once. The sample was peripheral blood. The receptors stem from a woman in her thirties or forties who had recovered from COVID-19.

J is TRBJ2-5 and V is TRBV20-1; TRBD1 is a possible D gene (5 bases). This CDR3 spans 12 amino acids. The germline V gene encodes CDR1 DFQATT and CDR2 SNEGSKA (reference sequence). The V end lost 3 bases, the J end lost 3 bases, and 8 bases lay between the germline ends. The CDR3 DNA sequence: TGCAGTGCTAGTGGGGCAGAAGAGACCCAGTACTTC. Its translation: CSASGAEETQYF.

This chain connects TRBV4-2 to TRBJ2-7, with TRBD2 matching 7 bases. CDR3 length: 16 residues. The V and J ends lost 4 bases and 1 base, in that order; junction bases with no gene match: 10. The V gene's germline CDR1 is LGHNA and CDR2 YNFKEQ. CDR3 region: CASSPLMGGSSYEQYF. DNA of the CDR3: TGTGCCAGCAGCCCCCTGATGGGGGGGTCGTCCTACGAGCAGTACTTC.

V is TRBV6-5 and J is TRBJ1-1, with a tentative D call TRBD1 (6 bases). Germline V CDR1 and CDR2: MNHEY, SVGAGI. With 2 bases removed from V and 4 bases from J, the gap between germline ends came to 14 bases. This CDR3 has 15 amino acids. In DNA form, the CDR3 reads TGTGCCAGCAGTTACCCCCGGGGAGGGGGCACTGAAGCTTTCTTT. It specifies CASSYPRGGGTEAFF.

This chain's CDR3 is CASSQDWGQGTGETQYF. CDR3 DNA sequence: TGCGCCAGCAGCCAAGATTGGGGACAGGGAACTGGGGAGACCCAGTACTTC. The V call is TRBV4-3, the J call TRBJ2-5; 9 bases agree with TRBD1. Germline-derived CDR1 and CDR2 are LGHNA and YSLEER. The CDR3 is made up of 17 amino acids. V was pared by 0 bases and J by 5 bases, with 10 bases of the junction left unmatched.

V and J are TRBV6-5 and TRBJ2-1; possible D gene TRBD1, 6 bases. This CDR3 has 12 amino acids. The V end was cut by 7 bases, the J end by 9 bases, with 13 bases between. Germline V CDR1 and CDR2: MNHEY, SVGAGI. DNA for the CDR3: TGTGCCAGCACCCAGTTGGGGGCTGAGCAGTTCTTC. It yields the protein CASTQLGAEQFF.

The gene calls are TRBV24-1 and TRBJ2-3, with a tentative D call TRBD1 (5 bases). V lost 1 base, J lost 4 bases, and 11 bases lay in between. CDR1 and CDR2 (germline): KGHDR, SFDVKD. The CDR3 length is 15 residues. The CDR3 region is CATSDFGQGSDTQYF. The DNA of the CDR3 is TGTGCCACCAGTGATTTCGGGCAGGGATCAGATACGCAGTATTTT.